This is a list of T cell receptor beta chains from one sample in a study of cytomegalovirus exposure and HLA in healthy donors. Produced via immunoSEQ multiplex PCR; TCRdb's table is partial and in-frame only. Of approximately 56,000 clones detected, around 94% appear once; the ten largest clones hold about 1.1%. Source material: PBMCs. These receptors were obtained from a man aged 18 to 30 in good health and CMV-seronegative. Both conserved end residues are part of each CDR3. The order of the fields is V gene, J gene, CDR3 protein.

v_gene: TRBV5-4; j_gene: TRBJ2-7; CDR3aa: CASTKEQREGSYEQYF
v_gene: TRBV4-2; j_gene: TRBJ2-7; CDR3aa: CASSPGLAGNGYEQYF
v_gene: TRBV5-1; j_gene: TRBJ2-5; CDR3aa: CASSLAGQGSGYF
v_gene: TRBV6-5; j_gene: TRBJ2-7; CDR3aa: CASKGAIAGGYEQYF
v_gene: TRBV2; j_gene: TRBJ1-2; CDR3aa: CASSTTGSDYGYTF
v_gene: TRBV9; j_gene: TRBJ1-1; CDR3aa: CASSASLLNTEAFF
v_gene: TRBV5-4; j_gene: TRBJ2-2; CDR3aa: CASSSSTSGITGELFF
v_gene: TRBV4-1; j_gene: TRBJ1-4; CDR3aa: CASSQLGQGAEKLFF
v_gene: TRBV15; j_gene: TRBJ2-1; CDR3aa: CATSKGQGVNEQFF
v_gene: TRBV7-2; j_gene: TRBJ2-5; CDR3aa: CASTLGAGGETQYF
v_gene: TRBV6-5; j_gene: TRBJ1-1; CDR3aa: CASSRDMIRTEAFF